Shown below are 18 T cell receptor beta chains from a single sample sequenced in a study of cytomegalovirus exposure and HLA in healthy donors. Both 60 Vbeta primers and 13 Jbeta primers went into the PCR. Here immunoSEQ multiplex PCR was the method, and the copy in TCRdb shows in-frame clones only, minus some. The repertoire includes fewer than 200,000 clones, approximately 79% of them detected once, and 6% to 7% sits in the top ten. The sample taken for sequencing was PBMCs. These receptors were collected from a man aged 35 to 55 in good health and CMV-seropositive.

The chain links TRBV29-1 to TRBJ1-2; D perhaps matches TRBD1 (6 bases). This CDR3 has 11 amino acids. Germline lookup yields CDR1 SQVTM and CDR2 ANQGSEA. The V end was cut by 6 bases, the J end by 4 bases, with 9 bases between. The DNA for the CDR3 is TGCAGCGTGGGGGCGGTCTATGGCTACACCTTC. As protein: CSVGAVYGYTF.

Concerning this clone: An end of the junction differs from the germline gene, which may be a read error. As DNA, the CDR3 is TGTGCCAGCAGTCGGGACAGGGGAACTAATGAAGAACTGTTTTTT. Translating it yields CASSRDRGTNEELFF. The chain employs TRBV6-5 and TRBJ1-4; 10 bases fit TRBD1. The germline gives CDR1 MNHEY, CDR2 SVGAGI. The CDR3 covers 15 residues.

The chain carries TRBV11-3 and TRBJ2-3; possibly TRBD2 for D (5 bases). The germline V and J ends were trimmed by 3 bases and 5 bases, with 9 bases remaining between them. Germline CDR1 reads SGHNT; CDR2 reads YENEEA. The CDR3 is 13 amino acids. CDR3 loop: CASSFNAGDTQYF. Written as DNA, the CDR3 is TGTGCCAGCAGCTTTAACGCGGGAGATACGCAGTATTTT.

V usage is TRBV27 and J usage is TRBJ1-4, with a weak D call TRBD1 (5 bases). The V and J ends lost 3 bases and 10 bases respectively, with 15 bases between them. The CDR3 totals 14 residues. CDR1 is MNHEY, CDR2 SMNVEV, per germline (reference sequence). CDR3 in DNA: TGTGCCAGCAGTTTGGGGACTCGGAGTGGAAAACTGTTTTTT. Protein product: CASSLGTRSGKLFF. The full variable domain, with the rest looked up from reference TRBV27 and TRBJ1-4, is EAQVTQNPRYLITVTGKKLTVTCSQNMNHEYMSWYRQDPGLGLRQIYYSMNVEVTDKGDVPEGYKVSRKEKRNFPLILESPSPNQTSLYFCASSLGTRSGKLFFGSGTQLSVL.

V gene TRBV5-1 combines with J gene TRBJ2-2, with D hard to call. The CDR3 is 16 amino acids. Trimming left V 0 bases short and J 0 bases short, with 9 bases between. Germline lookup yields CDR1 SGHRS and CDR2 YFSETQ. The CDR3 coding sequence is TGCGCCAGCAGCTTGGCCGTGGCATCGAACACCGGGGAGCTGTTTTTT. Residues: CASSLAVASNTGELFF.

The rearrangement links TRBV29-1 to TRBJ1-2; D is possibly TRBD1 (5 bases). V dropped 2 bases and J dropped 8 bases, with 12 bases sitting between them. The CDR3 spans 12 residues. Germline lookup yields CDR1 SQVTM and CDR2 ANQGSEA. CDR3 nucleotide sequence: TGCAGCGTTGAATCTGGGGGAGGGGGCTACACCTTC. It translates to CSVESGGGGYTF.

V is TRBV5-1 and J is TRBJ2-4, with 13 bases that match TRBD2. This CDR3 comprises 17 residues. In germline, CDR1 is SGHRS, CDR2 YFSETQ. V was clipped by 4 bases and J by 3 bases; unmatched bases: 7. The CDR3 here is CASSTTSGRLIKNIQYF. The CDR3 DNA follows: TGCGCCAGCAGCACGACTAGCGGGAGGTTAATCAAAAACATTCAGTACTTC.

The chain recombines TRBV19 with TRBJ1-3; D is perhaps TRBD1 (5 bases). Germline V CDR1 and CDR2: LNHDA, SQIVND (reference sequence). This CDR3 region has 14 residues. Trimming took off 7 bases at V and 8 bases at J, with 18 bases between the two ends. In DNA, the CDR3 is TGTGCCAGTACCTCAGGGCAGGGTCCGCACACCATATATTTT. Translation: CASTSGQGPHTIYF.

In nucleotides, the CDR3 is TGTGCCACATCGCAGGGGGCAGACACTGAAGCTTTCTTT. This gives the protein CATSQGADTEAFF. This chain joins TRBV10-3 and TRBJ1-1, with 8 nucleotides matching TRBD1. V was clipped by 10 bases and J by 3 bases; unmatched bases: 7. This CDR3 comprises 13 residues. Germline lookup yields CDR1 ENHRY and CDR2 SYGVKD.

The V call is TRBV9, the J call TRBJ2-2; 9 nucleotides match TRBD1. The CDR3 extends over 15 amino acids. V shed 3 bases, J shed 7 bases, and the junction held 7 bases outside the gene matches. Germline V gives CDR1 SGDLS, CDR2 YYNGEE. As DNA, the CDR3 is TGTGCCAGCAGCGAAGGGACAGGGAAAGACGGGGAGCTGTTTTTT. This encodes CASSEGTGKDGELFF. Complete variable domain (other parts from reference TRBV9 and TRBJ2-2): DSGVTQTPKHLITATGQRVTLRCSPRSGDLSVYWYQQSLDQGLQFLIQYYNGEERAKGNILERFSAQQFPDLHSELNLSSLELGDSALYFCASSEGTGKDGELFFGEGSRLTVL.

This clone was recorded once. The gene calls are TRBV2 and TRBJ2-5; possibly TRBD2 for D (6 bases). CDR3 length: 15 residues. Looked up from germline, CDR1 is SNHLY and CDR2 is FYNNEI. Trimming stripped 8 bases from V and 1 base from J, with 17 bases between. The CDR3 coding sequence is TGTGCCAGCCTTGACCAGCGGGCGCTCCAAGAGACCCAGTACTTC. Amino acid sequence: CASLDQRALQETQYF.

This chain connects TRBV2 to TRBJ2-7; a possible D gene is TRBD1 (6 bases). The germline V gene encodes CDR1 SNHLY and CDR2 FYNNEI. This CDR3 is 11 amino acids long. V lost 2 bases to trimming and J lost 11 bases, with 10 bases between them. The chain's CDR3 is CASSEYRVEYF. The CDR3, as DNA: TGTGCCAGCAGTGAATACAGGGTGGAGTACTTC.

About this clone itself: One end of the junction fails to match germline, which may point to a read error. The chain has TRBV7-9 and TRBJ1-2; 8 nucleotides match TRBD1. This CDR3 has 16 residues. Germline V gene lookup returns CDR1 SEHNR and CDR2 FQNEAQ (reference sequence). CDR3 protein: CSSSLATGAPNYGYTF. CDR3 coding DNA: TGTTCCAGCAGCTTAGCGACAGGGGCGCCGAACTATGGCTACACCTTC.

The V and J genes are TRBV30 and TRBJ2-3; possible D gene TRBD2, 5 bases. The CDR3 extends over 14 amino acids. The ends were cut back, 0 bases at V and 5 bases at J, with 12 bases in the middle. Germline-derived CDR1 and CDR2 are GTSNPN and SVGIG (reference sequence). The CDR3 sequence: CAWSVTTAGDTQYF. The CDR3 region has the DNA TGTGCCTGGAGTGTAACAACGGCGGGAGATACGCAGTATTTT.

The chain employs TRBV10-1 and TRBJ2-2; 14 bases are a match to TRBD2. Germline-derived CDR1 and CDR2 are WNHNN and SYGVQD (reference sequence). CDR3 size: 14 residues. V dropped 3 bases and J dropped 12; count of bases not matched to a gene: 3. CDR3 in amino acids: CASSDGLAGGKLFF. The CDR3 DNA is TGCGCCAGCAGTGATGGACTAGCGGGAGGCAAGCTGTTTTTT.

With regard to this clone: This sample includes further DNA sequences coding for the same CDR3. This CDR3 reads CASSRTSGTYNEQFF. The CDR3 nucleotides are TGTGCCAGCAGCCGGACTAGCGGGACCTACAATGAGCAGTTCTTC. The V gene is TRBV9, the J gene TRBJ2-1, with 12 bases matching TRBD2. CDR3 size: 15 residues. Germline V gene data show CDR1 as SGDLS and CDR2 as YYNGEE. V dropped 4 bases and J dropped 2; count of bases not matched to a gene: 1.

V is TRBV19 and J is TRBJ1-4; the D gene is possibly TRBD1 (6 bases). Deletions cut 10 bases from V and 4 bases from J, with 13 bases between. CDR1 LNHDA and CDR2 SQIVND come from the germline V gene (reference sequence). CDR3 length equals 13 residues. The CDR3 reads CANKGGFNEKLFF. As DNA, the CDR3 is TGTGCCAATAAGGGGGGGTTTAATGAAAAACTGTTTTTT.

CDR3 in amino acids: CASREGLAGDTQYF. The CDR3 DNA is TGTGCCAGCAGAGAGGGACTAGCGGGAGATACGCAGTATTTT. V gene TRBV6-1 combines with J gene TRBJ2-3, with 12 nucleotides matching TRBD2. J lost 5 bases, V lost 6 bases, and 3 bases had no gene match. The V gene's germline CDR1 is MNHNS and CDR2 SASEGT. The length of the CDR3 is 14 residues.